These 3 T cell receptor beta chains came from one sample sequenced in a study of blood T cells in healthy people across ages. With a J-beta primer mix and a sample-barcoded 5' primer, a second PCR ran roughly 6 to 12 cycles. TCRdb redid the calling of the 5' RACE reads with MiXCR, one entry per CDR3 protein. The sample lists more than 700,000 distinct CDR3 sequences, roughly 46% occurring once. Sequencing was performed on blood. The receptor set was obtained from a man at least 80 years old in good health.

Many counts were recorded for this clonotype. The chain employs TRBV12-3 or TRBV12-4 and TRBJ2-5; 7 nucleotides line up with TRBD1. The V gene end was trimmed by 7 bases and the J gene end by 5 bases; junction bases not matched to a gene: 10. This CDR3 comprises 14 residues. The CDR3, as DNA: TGTGCCAGCACCCGAGGGACAGCCCAGGAGACCCAGTACTTC. It is translated as CASTRGTAQETQYF.

The J gene is TRBJ1-2, the V gene TRBV20-1; D is possibly TRBD1 (5 bases). Germline V gene sequence: CDR1 DFQATT, CDR2 SNEGSKA (reference sequence). The CDR3 has 11 residues. The CDR3 DNA reads as TGCAGGACCCGTTCGGGGGATGGCTACACCTTC. The encoded protein is CRTRSGDGYTF.

The chain recombines TRBV7-9 with TRBJ1-2; D unclear. The CDR3 consists of 13 residues. The germline gives CDR1 SEHNR, CDR2 FQNEAQ (reference sequence). V shed 5 bases and J shed 1 base, with 8 bases lying between them. CDR3 in amino acids: CASSLEINYGYTF. The CDR3 DNA follows: TGTGCCAGCAGCCTAGAGATTAACTATGGCTACACCTTC.